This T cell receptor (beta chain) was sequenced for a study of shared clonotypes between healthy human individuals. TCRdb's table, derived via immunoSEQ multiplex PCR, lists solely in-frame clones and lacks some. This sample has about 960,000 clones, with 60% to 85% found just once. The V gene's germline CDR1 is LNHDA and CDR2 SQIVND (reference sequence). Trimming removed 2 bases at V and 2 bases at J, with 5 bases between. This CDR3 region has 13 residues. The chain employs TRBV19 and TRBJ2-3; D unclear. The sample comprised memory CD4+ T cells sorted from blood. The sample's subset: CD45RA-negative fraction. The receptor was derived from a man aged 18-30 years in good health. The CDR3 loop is CASSITDTDTQYF. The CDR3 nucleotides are TGTGCCAGTAGTATAACCGACACAGATACGCAGTATTTT.